These 15 T cell receptor beta chains were sequenced from one sample in a study of identical twins (dated by TCRdb to the mid-2010s). Libraries were made using 5' RACE. Instrument used: Illumina HiSeq 2000. Through fastp at Q25 and MiXCR, TCRdb rebuilt clones from the public reads, retaining in-frame beta chains. Here each entry gathers all rows of one CDR3 protein and keeps the most common genes and DNA. This sample holds 690,000 or so distinct CDR3 sequences; over 8.5% were observed only once. The top ten hold approximately 0.96% of the sample. These data were likewise used in another study, on yellow fever vaccine responses in identical twins.

The sequenced material came from PBMCs. The receptor set was obtained from a woman aged 18-29 years in good health.

This clonotype was observed at least ten times. The V gene is TRBV20-1, the J gene TRBJ1-6, with TRBD1 as a possible D gene (5 bases). CDR1 is DFQATT and CDR2 is SNEGSKA in the germline V gene (reference sequence). The CDR3 sequence is 14 residues long. V was pared by 1 base and J by 5 bases, with 9 bases between. The chain's CDR3 is CSARGTKNNSPLHF. Here the CDR3 DNA reads TGCAGTGCTAGAGGGACAAAAAATAATTCACCCCTCCACTTT.

The chain is built from TRBV4-1 and TRBJ2-1, with unresolved D. The V end was cut by 1 base, the J end by 10 bases, with 14 bases between. This CDR3 contains 14 residues. The germline gives CDR1 MGHRA, CDR2 YSYEKL. The CDR3 loop is CASSQAPQAREQFF. The CDR3 nucleotides read TGCGCCAGCAGCCAAGCCCCCCAGGCCCGAGAGCAGTTCTTC.

The V gene is TRBV11-2, the J gene TRBJ2-1, with D unclear. V lost 5 bases and J 12 bases, leaving 17 bases between the germline ends. The CDR3 sequence is 13 residues long. Looked up from germline, CDR1 is SGHAT and CDR2 is FQNNGV. The DNA of the CDR3 is TGTGCCAGCAGCCCAATAGCCTTTTCGGCGCAGTTCTTC. Its translation is CASSPIAFSAQFF.

In DNA, the CDR3 is TGCGCCAGCAGCTTGGGAGCCAGCGGGGCGAACACCGGGGAGCTGTTTTTT. Translated, it gives CASSLGASGANTGELFF. The genes are TRBV5-1 and TRBJ2-2; 7 bases map to TRBD2. V shed 0 bases and J 0 bases; nucleotides not matched to a gene: 5. The germline V gene encodes CDR1 SGHRS and CDR2 YFSETQ. This CDR3 spans 17 amino acids.

This clonotype appeared many times. This chain uses TRBV7-9 with TRBJ2-7, with TRBD1 identical over 7 bases. CDR3 length: 13 amino acids. The germline V gene encodes CDR1 SEHNR and CDR2 FQNEAQ (reference sequence). The V and J ends lost 5 bases and 3 bases, in that order; junction bases with no gene match: 4. The CDR3 is CASSRTGDYEQYF. CDR3 sequence (DNA): TGTGCCAGCAGCCGGACAGGTGACTACGAGCAGTACTTC.

In this sample, this clonotype turned up a few times. J is TRBJ2-1 and V is TRBV24-1, with 12 nucleotides matching TRBD2. V lost 5 bases and J lost 8; bases outside the gene matches: 12. Germline CDR1 reads KGHDR; CDR2 reads SFDVKD. The CDR3 is 17 residues long. The CDR3 loop is CATSARTSGTLGDEQFF. CDR3 bases: TGTGCCACCAGTGCTAGGACTAGCGGGACCTTAGGCGATGAGCAGTTCTTC.

In this sample, this clonotype turned up many times. V and J are TRBV7-2 and TRBJ2-1; perhaps D is TRBD1 or TRBD2 (5 bases each). The V end lost 2 bases, the J end lost 6 bases, and 20 bases lay between the germline ends. CDR1 is SGHTA and CDR2 is FQGNSA in the germline V gene. The CDR3 contains 17 residues. The CDR3 sequence: CASSLRTPAGSRNEQFF. CDR3 DNA: TGTGCCAGCAGCTTAAGGACTCCGGCAGGGTCCCGCAATGAGCAGTTCTTC.

The chain combines TRBV7-9 with TRBJ2-7; possible D gene TRBD2, 5 bases. With 4 bases removed from V and 3 bases from J, the gap between germline ends came to 10 bases. Per the germline V gene, CDR1 is SEHNR and CDR2 is FQNEAQ (reference sequence). The CDR3 length is 13 residues. The CDR3 protein is CASSSTILYEQYF. In DNA, the CDR3 is TGTGCCAGCAGCTCGACTATTCTCTACGAGCAGTACTTC.

The CDR3 loop reads CASSLSGGLNSYEQYF. The CDR3 nucleotides are TGTGCCAGCAGTTTAAGTGGGGGATTAAACTCCTACGAGCAGTACTTC. This rearrangement joins TRBV28 to TRBJ2-7; D may be TRBD1 or TRBD2 (5 bases each). CDR3 length: 16 residues. Between the trimmed V and J ends, which lost 2 bases and 0 bases, there was a span of 14 bases. Germline V lookup: CDR1 MDHEN, CDR2 SYDVKM.

This chain uses TRBV6-1 with TRBJ2-7; 11 bases align to TRBD1. The CDR3 is made up of 16 amino acids. Trimming at V came to 5 bases and at J to 0 bases, leaving 6 bases not matched to a gene. The germline V gene has CDR1 MNHNS and CDR2 SASEGT. The CDR3 DNA sequence: TGTGCCAGCAGTCAACTAGGGACAGGGGGCTCCTACGAGCAGTACTTC. Encoded protein: CASSQLGTGGSYEQYF.

V and J are TRBV21-1 and TRBJ1-4. TRBV21-1 is flagged as a pseudogene. The CDR3 covers 18 residues. CDR3 nucleotide sequence: TGTGCCAGCAGCAAAGGACTACAACCAGAGTCAGCTAATGAAAAACTGTTTTTT. This translates into CASSKGLQPESANEKLFF.

This sequence joins TRBV20-1 and TRBJ1-1; 8 positions agree with TRBD1. Losses at the gene ends were 7 bases for V and 4 bases for J; bases not matched to a gene: 11. This CDR3 is built from 14 residues. Germline V gene sequence: CDR1 DFQATT, CDR2 SNEGSKA (reference sequence). The CDR3 loop reads CSEYPGQEGTEAFF. DNA of the CDR3: TGCAGTGAATACCCGGGACAGGAAGGCACTGAAGCTTTCTTT.

This chain uses TRBV7-9 with TRBJ2-7; 10 bases map to TRBD1. CDR3 size: 17 residues. V was pared by 1 base and J by 3 bases, with 9 bases of the junction left unmatched. Germline CDR1 SEHNR, CDR2 FQNEAQ (reference sequence). The CDR3 reads CASSLVSPGQGSYEQYF. The CDR3 nucleotides read TGTGCCAGCAGCTTAGTATCTCCGGGACAGGGGAGCTACGAGCAGTACTTC.

Only a few counts were recorded for this clonotype. The V and J genes are TRBV30 and TRBJ2-5; D not certain. Looked up from germline, CDR1 is GTSNPN and CDR2 is SVGIG (reference sequence). CDR3 length: 10 residues. Trimming pared 1 base from V and 6 bases from J, leaving 3 bases between. CDR3 sequence reads: CAWSGQTQYF. CDR3 sequence (DNA): TGTGCCTGGAGTGGGCAGACCCAGTACTTC. Full variable domain (remainder filled in from reference TRBV30 and TRBJ2-5): SQTIHQWPATLVQPVGSPLSLECTVEGTSNPNLYWYRQAAGRGLQLLFYSVGIGQISSEVPQNLSASRPQDRQFILSSKKLLLSDSGFYLCAWSGQTQYFGPGTRLLVL.

This clonotype was observed a few times. The V call is TRBV5-1, the J call TRBJ2-7, with TRBD1 as a possible D gene (5 bases). Looked up from germline, CDR1 is SGHRS and CDR2 is YFSETQ. Trimming pared 0 bases from V and 1 base from J, leaving 14 bases between. CDR3 length: 16 residues. CDR3 nucleotide sequence: TGCGCCAGCAGCTTGGACAGGCAAGGTTCATCCTACGAGCAGTACTTC. Protein sequence: CASSLDRQGSSYEQYF.